The text below deals with one TCR beta chain. In its sample, this clonotype was seen many times. The specificity of this receptor is unknown. Per-base quality was not reported, and no clone a single base away is much larger than it. Every donor was a healthy Caucasian. Three pairs of female monozygotic twins, all aged roughly 18 to 29 years, were included in the twin cohort. Peripheral blood mononuclear cells were the source from which RNA for the TCR libraries was isolated. The data were obtained in a study of identical twins (dated by TCRdb to 2016 to 2017). Study-wide context: To test whether fetal clonotypes persist, this study deep-sequenced TCR alpha and beta repertoires from monozygotic twins, from unrelated adults of various ages, and from cord blood. To rule out contamination, replicate twin experiments were performed at different times with different library preparation protocols.

In the germline V gene (reference sequence), CDR1 corresponds to DFQATT and CDR2 to SNEGSKA. The CDR3 has 14 amino acids, counting the end cysteine and phenylalanine. This entry keeps only the CDR3 DNA: 42 bases, framed from base 1. Relative to germline, V is missing 0 bases and J is missing 3 bases, with 3 bases of the junction outside any gene match. The full study reports these points: In monozygotic twins, out-of-frame TCR alpha sharing was systematically underestimated by recombination models, although the models agreed with sharing between unrelated individuals. Abundant cord blood beta clonotypes had fewer insertions, young adult naive repertoires showed a similar but weaker trend, and memory repertoires showed no such trend. Excess twin sharing in beta out-of-frame sequences was weaker because fewer shared sequences lowered the signal-to-noise ratio. Compared with coincidental sharing between unrelated individuals, out-of-frame TCR alpha sequences shared between twins showed an excess of sequences with low generation probability. Invariant T cells such as MAIT and iNKT could partly confound zero-insertion analyses, although diverse VJ usage argued against such confounding for most clonotypes. Because the same donors could not be followed over many years, the conclusions relied on cross-sectional statistical analysis.

Libraries came from 5' RACE. Sequencing was performed on an Illumina HiSeq 2000. A universal primer binding site was introduced by template switching, and a unique molecular identifier was present in the final cDNA, enabling accurate counting of TCR cDNA molecules. First-strand cDNA for TCR alpha and beta chains was synthesized from specific primers in the conserved constant-segment region. Each cDNA library was double barcoded, with a SMART-Mk sample barcode plus Illumina barcodes, to control for contamination. TruSeq adapter sequences along with Illumina sample barcodes were introduced in two successive PCR steps. TCR alpha and beta cDNA libraries were sequenced on the Illumina HiSeq platform with custom primers. The paper's processing steps were these. Unique molecular identifiers were extracted from raw reads with MiGEC, and CDR3 positions were determined with MiXCR. For each individual, recombination models were inferred using an EM algorithm with the repgenHMM and IGoR tools. Shared clonotypes were analyzed with the tcR package in R, and sharing was normalized by the product of cloneset sizes. To study raw recombination without the effects of thymic and clonal selection, out-of-frame nonproductive sequences were analyzed. The public sequencing data were trimmed at Q25 with fastp and processed into clonotypes with MiXCR by TCRdb, which kept only in-frame beta chains. Rows are unified per CDR3 protein, each entry keeping the most common DNA and genes. TCRdb's processing, not the study's, gives the V and J calls here. The sample records 570,000 or so distinct CDR3 sequences, more than 9% of which are singletons. Clones ranked in the top ten supply 2.5% to 3% of the sample.

This sample also appeared in a second study, on yellow fever vaccine responses in identical twins. Per that second paper: According to the authors, in identical twins the way T cells responded to vaccination appeared partly convergent and partly personalized. The study precisely tracked vaccine-responding T cell clones in identical twins.

The source of this sequence is a woman aged 18-29 years in good health. Input material: PBMCs. This chain joins TRBV20-1 to TRBJ2-3, with TRBD1 matching 7 junction bases. The bases are TGCAGTGCTAGAGATCTGACAGGGACAGATACGCAGTATTTT. This encodes CSARDLTGTDTQYF.